This T cell receptor beta chain originates from a study of shared clonotypes between healthy human individuals. Findings and limits, study-wide: Shared clonotypes across all four donors exceeded non-shared ones in generation probability. Shared across several donors were around 5% of the naive CD4 clonotypes.

There were no recent acute infections or vaccinations among the donors, who were healthy HIV-negative adults. Turning to this clone: Its antigen is unknown. The same CDR3 can be traced to other DNA sequences in this sample.

For each subset, genomic DNA was distributed in equal portions over several immunoSEQ plates. Using immunoSEQ multiplex PCR, the repertoire was profiled, and TCRdb retains in-frame clones only, with some absent. The sample records 1.6 million or so clones, more than 95% being singletons. The CDR3 runs 13 residues. The ends were cut back, 3 bases at V and 5 bases at J, with 8 bases in the middle. CDR1 and CDR2 from the germline V gene are KGHSH and LQKENI. Sequenced sample: naive CD4+ T cells sorted from blood. Sample subset: CD45RA+ positively selected. The TCR originated in a man aged 25 to 45 in good health. The chain uses TRBV18 and TRBJ2-1; D gene unclear. CDR3 residues: CASSPRRDNEQFF. The CDR3 coding sequence is TGTGCCAGCTCACCCCGACGGGACAATGAGCAGTTCTTC.